One sample yielded the 23 T cell receptor beta chains listed below, sequenced in a study of blood T cells in healthy people across ages. Sample-barcoded 5' priming and a J-beta primer mix drove a second PCR of 7 to 11 cycles. TCRdb reprocessed the 5' RACE reads with MiXCR, giving one entry per CDR3 protein. The top ten hold 50% to 65% of the sample, which has 380,000 or so distinct CDR3 sequences, over 45% seen once. The sample taken for sequencing was blood. The origin of the receptors is a man aged 55 to 70 in good health.

This chain uses TRBV11-2 with TRBJ2-1; D is unclear. Per the germline V gene, CDR1 is SGHAT and CDR2 is FQNNGV. CDR3 length: 15 amino acids. The V end lost 3 bases, the J end lost 7 bases, and 16 bases lay between the germline ends. The chain's CDR3 is CASSFRTKASNEQFF. In DNA, the CDR3 is TGTGCCAGCAGCTTTCGGACCAAGGCGTCAAATGAGCAGTTCTTC.

This clonotype was counted a single time. The chain combines TRBV18 with TRBJ2-6; TRBD1 agrees at 9 bases. Germline assignment: CDR1 KGHSH and CDR2 LQKENI. The length of the CDR3 is 19 residues. V dropped 5 bases and J dropped 0; count of bases not matched to a gene: 11. The CDR3 is CASSSIQGAKSSGANVLTF. DNA of the CDR3: TGTGCCAGCTCAAGTATACAGGGGGCAAAGAGCTCTGGGGCCAACGTCCTGACTTTC.

This clonotype was seen a single time. This chain uses TRBV27 with TRBJ1-5; D call uncertain. Germline CDR1 reads MNHEY; CDR2 reads SMNVEV (reference sequence). The V end lost 2 bases, the J end lost 2 bases, and 10 bases lay between the germline ends. CDR3 length: 15 amino acids. CDR3 sequence reads: CASSLKSIGNQPQHF. Written as DNA, the CDR3 is TGTGCCAGCAGTTTAAAGTCGATCGGCAATCAGCCCCAGCATTTT.

This clonotype was found many times. V and J are TRBV10-2 and TRBJ1-5, with TRBD1 as a possible D gene (6 bases). Germline V gives CDR1 WSHSY, CDR2 SAAADI. Trimming cost V 4 bases and J 0 bases, with 13 bases left between them. CDR3 length: 16 amino acids. CDR3 DNA sequence: TGCGCCAGCAGTGTTTGGGCAGGGGATAGCAATCAGCCCCAGCATTTT. It is translated as CASSVWAGDSNQPQHF.

The V call is TRBV20-1, the J call TRBJ2-7, with D possibly being TRBD1 or TRBD2 (5 bases each). Germline V lookup: CDR1 DFQATT, CDR2 SNEGSKA (reference sequence). V was pared by 5 bases and J by 3 bases, with 14 bases between. The CDR3 runs 13 residues. The CDR3 here is CSASGQSDYEQYF. CDR3 coding DNA: TGCAGTGCTTCGGGGCAATCGGACTACGAGCAGTACTTC.

This clonotype has a single count. This sequence joins TRBV21-1 and TRBJ2-6. TRBV21-1 is classified as a pseudogene. CDR3 length: 17 residues. CDR3 sequence reads: CASSKGPGVSGANVLTF. The CDR3, as DNA: TGTGCCAGCAGCAAAGGTCCCGGAGTCTCTGGGGCCAACGTCCTGACTTTC.

V is TRBV7-8 and J is TRBJ2-3; D is possibly TRBD1 or TRBD2 (6 bases each). The CDR3 spans 15 residues. Germline lookup yields CDR1 SGHVS and CDR2 FQNEAQ. The ends were cut back, 6 bases at V and 1 base at J, with 14 bases in the middle. This CDR3 is CASRLRGGRTDTQYF. The CDR3 region has the DNA TGTGCCAGCAGATTACGTGGGGGGCGCACAGATACGCAGTATTTT.

The J gene is TRBJ2-5, the V gene TRBV20-1, with 8 bases fitting TRBD1. The CDR3 totals 17 residues. Germline V gene sequence: CDR1 DFQATT, CDR2 SNEGSKA (reference sequence). Trimming at V came to 4 bases and at J to 0 bases, leaving 13 bases not matched to a gene. CDR3 DNA sequence: TGCAGTGCTATTTCACTCCTTGGACAGGGCGACCAAGAGACCCAGTACTTC. Protein sequence: CSAISLLGQGDQETQYF.

This clonotype occurred a few times. The J gene is TRBJ2-1, the V gene TRBV7-3; 7 nucleotides line up with TRBD1. Looked up from germline, CDR1 is SGHTA and CDR2 is FQGTGA. With V trimmed by 5 bases and J by 9 bases, 13 bases remained unmatched. This CDR3 is built from 15 residues. In DNA form, the CDR3 reads TGTGCCAGCAGCCCCCGGATGACAGGGACCGGTGAGCAGTTCTTC. This translates into CASSPRMTGTGEQFF. The variable domain in full, with the rest retrieved from reference TRBV7-3 and TRBJ2-1, is GAGVSQTPSNKVTEKGKYVELRCDPISGHTALYWYRQSLGQGPEFLIYFQGTGAADDSGLPNDRFFAVRPEGSVSTLKIQRTERGDSAVYLCASSPRMTGTGEQFFGPGTRLTVL.

The chain links TRBV7-2 to TRBJ2-3; TRBD2 aligns across 10 bases. Germline V lookup: CDR1 SGHTA, CDR2 FQGNSA. V gave up 5 bases and J gave up 1 base; unmatched junction bases: 9. This CDR3 region has 17 residues. The CDR3 coding sequence is TGTGCCAGCAGCCGAAGGGGACTAGCGTCCCGCACAGATACGCAGTATTTT. Its translation is CASSRRGLASRTDTQYF.

About this clonotype itself: At one end, the junction sequence differs from germline, possibly due to a read error. This chain connects TRBV5-1 to TRBJ1-1; D is undetermined. Germline lookup yields CDR1 SGHRS and CDR2 YFSETQ. The CDR3 consists of 15 residues. The CDR3 nucleotides are TGTGCCAGCAGCTATGACCCGCGGGGAGACACTGAAGCTTTCTTT. Encoded protein: CASSYDPRGDTEAFF.

The chain joins TRBV12-3 or TRBV12-4 to TRBJ2-7, with 9 bases fitting TRBD1. With V trimmed by 4 bases and J by 4 bases, 8 bases remained unmatched. CDR3 length: 15 amino acids. CDR3 nucleotides: TGTGCCAGCAGTTCCCGGGACAGGGCGATTTACGAGCAGTACTTC. This gives the protein CASSSRDRAIYEQYF.

This clonotype was recorded a few times. This chain connects TRBV6-6 to TRBJ2-7; D is possibly TRBD1 (6 bases). Looked up from germline, CDR1 is MNHNY and CDR2 is SVGAGI (reference sequence). This CDR3 spans 16 amino acids. The V gene lost 6 bases and the J gene lost 1 base, with 19 bases spanning the gap. In DNA form, the CDR3 reads TGTGCCAGCAGGGAAACCGCAGGGGTCAGATCCTACGAGCAGTACTTC. This encodes CASRETAGVRSYEQYF.

This clonotype turned up a few times. The rearrangement links TRBV27 to TRBJ2-3; no clear D gene. The CDR3 totals 14 residues. V shed 4 bases and J shed 2 bases, with 10 bases lying between them. The germline CDR1 and CDR2 sequences are MNHEY and SMNVEV (reference sequence). The CDR3 region is CASSSRAHTDTQYF. The CDR3, as DNA: TGTGCCAGCAGTTCCCGGGCGCACACAGATACGCAGTATTTT.

The gene calls are TRBV6-2 or TRBV6-3 and TRBJ1-5; possible D gene TRBD1, 6 bases. Trimming stripped 5 bases from V and 0 bases from J, with 8 bases between. Germline values: CDR1 MNHEY, CDR2 SVGEGT. The CDR3 length is 14 residues. DNA of the CDR3: TGTGCCAGCAGTGGACAGTATAGCAATCAGCCCCAGCATTTT. Amino acids: CASSGQYSNQPQHF.

The chain carries TRBV29-1 and TRBJ2-7; D could derive from TRBD1 or TRBD2 (5 bases each). CDR3 length: 14 residues. Germline CDR1 and CDR2: SQVTM and ANQGSEA. V lost 4 bases to trimming and J lost 2 bases, with 15 bases between them. The CDR3 loop is CSVVASGTPYEQYF. The CDR3 nucleotides read TGCAGCGTTGTAGCCTCGGGGACCCCCTACGAGCAGTACTTC.

The chain combines TRBV9 with TRBJ1-2; D is unclear. Germline values: CDR1 SGDLS, CDR2 YYNGEE. This CDR3 region has 18 residues. The V end was cut by 1 base, the J end by 6 bases, with 25 bases between. Here the CDR3 reads CASSVSPLRGSIGHGYTF. DNA for the CDR3: TGTGCCAGCAGCGTAAGCCCCCTTCGGGGATCGATCGGGCATGGCTACACCTTC.

The gene calls are TRBV20-1 and TRBJ2-5, with D perhaps given as TRBD1 or TRBD2 (6 bases each). Trimming pared 3 bases from V and 7 bases from J, leaving 12 bases between. Germline V gene data show CDR1 as DFQATT and CDR2 as SNEGSKA (reference sequence). This CDR3 has 12 amino acids. The CDR3 region has the DNA TGCAGTGCTAGCGGGGGCCGGGGGACCCAGTACTTC. Translating it yields CSASGGRGTQYF.

Here the CDR3 reads CASSLKAGMNTEAFF. The CDR3 nucleotides read TGCGCCAGCAGCTTGAAGGCAGGGATGAACACTGAAGCTTTCTTT. V and J are TRBV5-1 and TRBJ1-1; a possible D gene is TRBD1 (5 bases). CDR3 length equals 15 residues. V shed 1 base and J shed 0 bases, with 10 bases lying between them. The germline gives CDR1 SGHRS, CDR2 YFSETQ.

The rearrangement links TRBV20-1 to TRBJ1-2; 10 nucleotides match TRBD1. Per germline, CDR1 DFQATT and CDR2 SNEGSKA (reference sequence). With 4 bases clipped from V and 3 bases from J, the junction kept 8 bases outside the gene matches. The CDR3 sequence is 15 residues long. CDR3 DNA: TGCAGTGCTAATGTTCGGGGGACAGGGGACTATGGCTACACCTTC. This codes for CSANVRGTGDYGYTF.

The J gene is TRBJ2-5, the V gene TRBV2; TRBD2 is a possible D gene (5 bases). CDR1 and CDR2 (germline): SNHLY, FYNNEI. V lost 5 bases and J lost 2, with 12 bases in between. This CDR3 contains 14 residues. The CDR3 nucleotides are TGTGCCAGCAGTAGAGGGAGATGGCAAGAGACCCAGTACTTC. Translation gives CASSRGRWQETQYF. Drawing the rest from reference TRBV2 and TRBJ2-5, the complete variable domain is EPEVTQTPSHQVTQMGQEVILRCVPISNHLYFYWYRQILGQKVEFLVSFYNNEISEKSEIFDDQFSVERPDGSNFTLKIRSTKLEDSAMYFCASSRGRWQETQYFGPGTRLLVL.

The chain uses TRBV5-5 and TRBJ2-6, with TRBD1 as a possible D gene (5 bases). V lost 2 bases to trimming and J lost 1 base, with 7 bases between them. The CDR3 has 15 residues. Germline V lookup: CDR1 SGHKS, CDR2 YYEKEE (reference sequence). DNA of the CDR3: TGTGCCAGCAGCTTACAGGTGTCTGGGGCCAACGTCCTGACTTTC. Translation gives CASSLQVSGANVLTF. Together with reference TRBV5-5 and TRBJ2-6, the CDR3 gives the full variable domain: DAGVTQSPTHLIKTRGQQVTLRCSPISGHKSVSWYQQVLGQGPQFIFQYYEKEERGRGNFPDRFSARQFPNYSSELNVNALLLGDSALYLCASSLQVSGANVLTFGAGSRLTVL.

The chain links TRBV4-2 to TRBJ2-7, with a weak D call TRBD2 (5 bases). The CDR3 runs 15 residues. Trimming stripped 1 base from V and 1 base from J, with 11 bases between. The germline V gene has CDR1 LGHNA and CDR2 YNFKEQ. In DNA form, the CDR3 reads TGTGCCAGCAGCCAAGGAGGCAGCGGTTCCTACGAGCAGTACTTC. As protein: CASSQGGSGSYEQYF.